This passage covers 19 T cell receptor beta chains from one sample sequenced in a study of blood T cell repertoires in COVID-19. Assay: immunoSEQ multiplex PCR; the TCRdb copy retains only in-frame clones and omits some. The top ten clones hold over 2.5% of a sample with about 270,000 clones, roughly nine tenths of them seen once. The sequenced sample was PBMCs or T cells enriched from blood (not recorded which). The receptor source for this set is a woman younger than 35 who had recovered from COVID-19.

V gene TRBV2 combines with J gene TRBJ2-1; the match to TRBD2 covers 15 bases. Looked up from germline, CDR1 is SNHLY and CDR2 is FYNNEI. With V trimmed by 2 bases and J by 1 base, 18 bases remained unmatched. The CDR3 spans 23 residues. The CDR3 here is CASSEPSEFPGLAGGGSYNEQFF. In DNA, the CDR3 is TGTGCCAGCAGTGAACCCAGCGAATTCCCGGGACTAGCGGGAGGCGGATCCTACAATGAGCAGTTCTTC.

The chain carries TRBV30 and TRBJ2-1; D perhaps matches TRBD1 (6 bases). Germline V gene data show CDR1 as GTSNPN and CDR2 as SVGIG (reference sequence). The CDR3 sequence is 17 residues long. Deletions cut 3 bases from V and 3 bases from J, with 21 bases between. The CDR3 loop is CAWSAKQGPAGYNEQFF. In DNA form, the CDR3 reads TGTGCCTGGAGCGCGAAACAGGGACCCGCCGGCTACAATGAGCAGTTCTTC.

The chain is built from TRBV28 and TRBJ1-1, with 8 nucleotides matching TRBD1. The CDR3 loop spans 15 amino acids. Looked up from germline, CDR1 is MDHEN and CDR2 is SYDVKM. V shed 6 bases, J shed 9 bases, and the junction held 15 bases outside the gene matches. CDR3 in amino acids: CASRYPGQAMPKAFF. DNA of the CDR3: TGTGCCAGCAGGTACCCGGGACAGGCGATGCCTAAAGCTTTCTTT. Looking up the rest from reference TRBV28 and TRBJ1-1 gives the full variable domain: DVKVTQSSRYLVKRTGEKVFLECVQDMDHENMFWYRQDPGLGLRLIYFSYDVKMKEKGDIPEGYSVSREKKERFSLILESASTNQTSMYLCASRYPGQAMPKAFFGQGTRLTVV.

The V and J genes are TRBV2 and TRBJ1-2; D perhaps matches TRBD1 (5 bases). Germline V lookup: CDR1 SNHLY, CDR2 FYNNEI. The CDR3 covers 17 residues. The germline V and J ends were trimmed by 8 bases and 7 bases, with 29 bases remaining between them. CDR3 DNA sequence: TGTGCCAGCCAGCCCCCAAGCAGGACACACGGCTCGGGTGGCTACACCTTC. Protein product: CASQPPSRTHGSGGYTF.

In this sample, this clone turned up once. The gene calls are TRBV4-3 and TRBJ1-2; D remains unclear. The ends were cut back, 4 bases at V and 8 bases at J, with 23 bases in the middle. CDR1 is LGHNA, CDR2 YSLEER, per germline. CDR3 length: 16 amino acids. CDR3 protein: CASSPQAGSHHGGYTF. In DNA, the CDR3 is TGCGCCAGCAGCCCCCAAGCGGGGTCACACCATGGGGGCTACACCTTC.

V and J are TRBV27 and TRBJ2-3; 8 bases match TRBD2. The V and J ends lost 8 bases and 5 bases, in that order; junction bases with no gene match: 9. CDR1 is MNHEY, CDR2 SMNVEV, per germline (reference sequence). The CDR3 is made up of 14 amino acids. CDR3 sequence: CASGTSGSRDTQYF. The CDR3 DNA reads as TGTGCCAGCGGGACCAGCGGGAGTAGAGATACGCAGTATTTT.

The genes are TRBV5-1 and TRBJ1-1; no clear D gene. V lost 5 bases to trimming and J lost 0 bases, with 14 bases between them. The CDR3 length is 15 residues. CDR1 is SGHRS, CDR2 YFSETQ, per germline. The CDR3 DNA reads as TGCGCCAGCAGTAGAACGAACCCCCTGAACACTGAAGCTTTCTTT. This sequence encodes CASSRTNPLNTEAFF. The variable domain in full, completed from reference TRBV5-1 and TRBJ1-1, reads KAGVTQTPRYLIKTRGQQVTLSCSPISGHRSVSWYQQTPGQGLQFLFEYFSETQRNKGNFPGRFSGRQFSNSRSEMNVSTLELGDSALYLCASSRTNPLNTEAFFGQGTRLTVV.

The chain employs TRBV7-9 and TRBJ1-2; D gene uncertain. This CDR3 contains 16 residues. V lost 1 base to trimming and J lost 0 bases, with 12 bases between them. Germline V gene lookup returns CDR1 SEHNR and CDR2 FQNEAQ (reference sequence). The CDR3: CASSLVGELANYGYTF. The CDR3 DNA sequence: TGTGCCAGCAGCTTAGTCGGGGAATTAGCTAACTATGGCTACACCTTC. The full variable domain, in which reference TRBV7-9 and TRBJ1-2 provide the parts outside the CDR3, is DTGVSQNPRHKITKRGQNVTFRCDPISEHNRLYWYRQTLGQGPEFLTYFQNEAQLEKSRLLSDRFSAERPKGSFSTLEIQRTEQGDSAMYLCASSLVGELANYGYTFGSGTRLTVV.

Turning to this clone: At one end the junction does not follow the germline gene, possibly because of a read error. V usage is TRBV2 and J usage is TRBJ2-3; 7 bases line up with TRBD2. CDR1 and CDR2 (germline): SNHLY, FYNNEI. The length of the CDR3 is 13 residues. CDR3 DNA sequence: TGTGCCAGCAGTGAATCCGGACTAGGATCTCCTCCCTTT. Translating it yields CASSESGLGSPPF.

This clone occurred once. Other DNA sequences in this specimen translate into the identical CDR3. J is TRBJ2-1 and V is TRBV19; a possible D gene is TRBD2 (5 bases). Germline CDR1 and CDR2: LNHDA and SQIVND (reference sequence). V lost 2 bases and J 10 bases, leaving 24 bases between the germline ends. CDR3 length equals 17 residues. CDR3: CASSILSISVPFREQFF. Here the CDR3 DNA reads TGTGCCAGTAGTATACTTAGTATTAGCGTCCCCTTTCGGGAGCAGTTCTTC.

J is TRBJ2-5 and V is TRBV29-1; 8 bases align to TRBD2. CDR1 SQVTM and CDR2 ANQGSEA come from the germline V gene. With 7 bases clipped from V and 2 bases from J, the junction kept 15 bases outside the gene matches. This CDR3 spans 16 amino acids. The DNA of the CDR3 is TGCAGCGCACGCCCCTTGTTAGCGGGATTTCAAGAGACCCAGTACTTC. Amino acids: CSARPLLAGFQETQYF.

The chain employs TRBV27 and TRBJ2-7; 12 positions match TRBD2. Trimming took 0 bases from V and 3 from J; bases not matched to a gene: 9. CDR1 MNHEY and CDR2 SMNVEV come from the germline V gene (reference sequence). The CDR3 sequence is 18 residues long. The CDR3 coding sequence is TGTGCCAGCAGTTTATCCCACCTGGGACTAGCGGGTTTCTACGAGCAGTACTTC. It encodes CASSLSHLGLAGFYEQYF.

V and J are TRBV10-2 and TRBJ2-7; 7 bases are a match to TRBD1. The length of the CDR3 is 13 residues. Trimming at V came to 6 bases and at J to 2 bases, leaving 4 bases not matched to a gene. Germline CDR1 is WSHSY and CDR2 is SAAADI. CDR3 amino acids: CASSFGTAYEQYF. The CDR3 DNA reads TGCGCCAGCAGCTTCGGGACAGCCTACGAGCAGTACTTC.

The chain uses TRBV28 and TRBJ2-7; 13 nucleotides align to TRBD2. The CDR3 contains 19 residues. Germline CDR1 MDHEN, CDR2 SYDVKM. With 2 bases clipped from V and 0 bases from J, the junction kept 10 bases outside the gene matches. The CDR3 bases are TGTGCCAGCAGTTTAACCTGGGGACTAGCGGGAATGAGCTCCTACGAGCAGTACTTC. Amino acids: CASSLTWGLAGMSSYEQYF.

This clone was seen just once. DNA for the CDR3: TGTGCCAGCAGCCCCCCATGGAGGGGCACAGATACGCAGTATTTT. This sequence encodes CASSPPWRGTDTQYF. The gene calls are TRBV13 and TRBJ2-3, with D tentatively TRBD2 (6 bases). From germline, CDR1 is PRHDT and CDR2 FYEKMQ (reference sequence). The ends were cut back, 5 bases at V and 1 base at J, with 13 bases in the middle. This CDR3 comprises 15 residues.

J is TRBJ2-1 and V is TRBV12-3 or TRBV12-4; maybe TRBD1 (6 bases). The CDR3 totals 13 residues. Trimming removed 6 bases from V and 15 bases from J, with 21 bases in between. The DNA for the CDR3 is TGTGCCAGCAGCCCGACGCTGGACAGTAGTCTGTTCTTC. It translates to CASSPTLDSSLFF.

J is TRBJ2-3 and V is TRBV10-2; 7 nucleotides line up with TRBD2. J gave up 5 bases and V 5 bases, and 7 bases lay outside the gene matches. The germline V gene encodes CDR1 WSHSY and CDR2 SAAADI. The CDR3 contains 14 residues. The CDR3 coding sequence is TGCGCCAGCAGTCTCGGACTAGAGGTAGATACGCAGTATTTT. Amino acids: CASSLGLEVDTQYF.

V and J are TRBV3-1 (or the pseudogene TRBV3-2) and TRBJ1-5; tentative D call: TRBD1 (6 bases). CDR1 and CDR2 from the germline V gene are LGHDT and YNNKEL (reference sequence). The CDR3 has 15 residues. V was cut by 0 bases and J by 5 bases, with 11 bases left in between. Here the CDR3 reads CASSQDAQGDQPQHF. CDR3 DNA sequence: TGTGCCAGCAGCCAAGATGCACAGGGTGATCAGCCCCAGCATTTT.

V and J are TRBV3-1 (or the pseudogene TRBV3-2) and TRBJ2-1; TRBD2 might be the D (7 bases). Germline V gene sequence: CDR1 LGHDT, CDR2 YNNKEL (reference sequence). The V gene lost 4 bases and the J gene lost 5 bases, with 15 bases spanning the gap. There are 15 residues in the CDR3. The CDR3 coding sequence is TGTGCCAGCAGCCCCTACGGGGGGCGAAACAATGAGCAGTTCTTC. It is translated as CASSPYGGRNNEQFF.